A few counts support the clone carrying this TCR beta chain. Its specificity is unknown. V gave up 6 bases and J gave up 5 bases, with 10 bases separating them. CDR1 and CDR2 (germline): SQVTM, ANQGSEA. This CDR3 is built from 11 residues. Sorting of CD4+ naive, central memory, regulatory and stem cell-like memory cells was performed via CD45RO/CCR7/CD25/CD127/CD95/CD27. Sorted cells reached over 95% purity in every population. This record belongs to a study of beta chain features in type 1 diabetes. Study background: Sorted cells examined across all samples numbered roughly 99,000,000. Study-wide results and limits: Moderately but significantly shorter TCRB CDR3s were found in Type 1 diabetes patients in all four CD4+ subsets. Across patients, naive, central memory and Treg TCRB repertoires exhibited apparently greater similarity than was observed across healthy donors.

Investigators reverse transcribed all isolated RNA, so they sequenced expressed TCRB transcripts. Produced via immunoSEQ multiplex PCR; TCRdb's table is partial and in-frame only. The sample has a few hundred thousand clones, around 15% seen once. The rearrangement links TRBV29-1 to TRBJ2-5, with D perhaps matching TRBD2 (6 bases). The source of this sequence is a man aged 30 to 45 with type 1 diabetes. Material for sequencing was naive CD4+ T cells from blood. The DNA of the CDR3 is TGCAGCGTAGCTAGCGCCGAGACCCAGTACTTC. Translation gives CSVASAETQYF.